This TCR beta chain was sequenced in a study of blood T cell repertoires in COVID-19. Study information: T cells, B-cell-depleted T cells, or PBMCs supplied cDNA or gDNA.

Germline V gene sequence: CDR1 MNHNS, CDR2 SASEGT. The V and J ends lost 2 bases and 3 bases respectively, with 2 bases between them. The CDR3 loop spans 12 amino acids. Seattle enrolled patients during active infection and tracked them longitudinally. Measured with immunoSEQ multiplex PCR; TCRdb has only the in-frame clones, and not every one. The sample yields some 200,000 clones, under 90% seen once. This chain connects TRBV6-1 to TRBJ2-1, with no clear D. The TCR originated in a woman between 65 and 79 years old with COVID-19, enrolled during active disease. Sequenced material: peripheral blood. The CDR3 nucleotides are TGTGCCAGCAGTGAACTCTACAATGAGCAGTTCTTC. The encoded protein is CASSELYNEQFF.